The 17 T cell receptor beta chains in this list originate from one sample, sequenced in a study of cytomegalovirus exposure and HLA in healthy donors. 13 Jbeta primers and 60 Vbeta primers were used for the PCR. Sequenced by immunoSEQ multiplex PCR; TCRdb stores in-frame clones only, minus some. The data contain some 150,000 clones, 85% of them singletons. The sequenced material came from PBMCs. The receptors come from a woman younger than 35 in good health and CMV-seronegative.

CDR3 protein: CSADGYTF. Written as DNA, the CDR3 is TGCAGCGCGGATGGCTACACCTTC. The J gene is TRBJ1-2, the V gene TRBV29-1; D call uncertain. V lost 7 bases and J 6 bases, leaving 3 bases between the germline ends. The CDR3 length is 8 residues. From germline, CDR1 is SQVTM and CDR2 ANQGSEA. Combining the CDR3 with reference TRBV29-1 and TRBJ1-2 gives the whole variable domain SAVISQKPSRDICQRGTSLTIQCQVDSQVTMMFWYRQQPGQSLTLIATANQGSEATYESGFVIDKFPISRPNLTFSTLTVSNMSPEDSSIYLCSADGYTFGSGTRLTVV.

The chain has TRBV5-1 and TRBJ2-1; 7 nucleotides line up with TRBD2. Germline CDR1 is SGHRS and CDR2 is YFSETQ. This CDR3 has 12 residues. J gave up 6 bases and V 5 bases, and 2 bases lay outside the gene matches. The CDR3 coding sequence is TGCGCCAGCAGTCGGACTAGCAATGAGCAGTTCTTC. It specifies CASSRTSNEQFF.

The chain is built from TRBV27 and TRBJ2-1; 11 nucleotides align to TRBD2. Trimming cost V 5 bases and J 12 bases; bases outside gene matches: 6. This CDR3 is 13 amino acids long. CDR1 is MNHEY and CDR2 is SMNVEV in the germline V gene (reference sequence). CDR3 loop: CASSNLAGGVQFF. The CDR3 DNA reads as TGTGCCAGCAGTAATCTAGCGGGAGGAGTGCAGTTCTTC.

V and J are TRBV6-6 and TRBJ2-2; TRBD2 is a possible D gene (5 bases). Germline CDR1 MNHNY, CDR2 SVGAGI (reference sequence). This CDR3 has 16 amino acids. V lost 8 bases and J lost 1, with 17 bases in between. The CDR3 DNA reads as TGTGCCAGCGGGCCGGAGGCAGCCTGGAACACCGGGGAGCTGTTTTTT. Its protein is CASGPEAAWNTGELFF.

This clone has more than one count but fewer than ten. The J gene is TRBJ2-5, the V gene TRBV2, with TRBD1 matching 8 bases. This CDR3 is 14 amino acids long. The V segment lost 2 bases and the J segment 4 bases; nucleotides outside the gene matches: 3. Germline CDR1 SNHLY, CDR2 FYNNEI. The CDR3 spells CASSEQGAPETQYF. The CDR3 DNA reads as TGTGCCAGCAGTGAACAGGGGGCGCCAGAGACCCAGTACTTC.

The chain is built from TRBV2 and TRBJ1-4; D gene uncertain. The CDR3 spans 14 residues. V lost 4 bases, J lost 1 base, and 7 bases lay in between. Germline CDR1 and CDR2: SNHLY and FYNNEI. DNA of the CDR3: TGTGCCAGCAGTGTTTTGAGAACTAATGAAAAACTGTTTTTT. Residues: CASSVLRTNEKLFF.

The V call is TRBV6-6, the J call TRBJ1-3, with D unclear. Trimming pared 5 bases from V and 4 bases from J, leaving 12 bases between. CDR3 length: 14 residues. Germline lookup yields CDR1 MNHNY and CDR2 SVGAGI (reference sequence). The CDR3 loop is CASSQNGLGNTIYF. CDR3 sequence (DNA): TGTGCCAGCAGTCAAAACGGACTGGGAAACACCATATATTTT.

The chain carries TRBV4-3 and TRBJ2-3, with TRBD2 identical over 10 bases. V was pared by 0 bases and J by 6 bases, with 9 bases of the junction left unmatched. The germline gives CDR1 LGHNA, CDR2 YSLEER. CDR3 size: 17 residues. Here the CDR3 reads CASSQDHASGGGDTQYF. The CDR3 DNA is TGCGCCAGCAGCCAAGATCACGCTAGCGGGGGTGGTGATACGCAGTATTTT.

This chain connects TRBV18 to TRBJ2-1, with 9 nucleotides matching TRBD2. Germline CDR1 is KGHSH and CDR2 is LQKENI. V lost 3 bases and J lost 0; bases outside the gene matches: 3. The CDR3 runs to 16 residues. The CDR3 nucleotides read TGTGCCAGCTCACCGGGAGCGGGAGGCTCCTACAATGAGCAGTTCTTC. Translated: CASSPGAGGSYNEQFF.

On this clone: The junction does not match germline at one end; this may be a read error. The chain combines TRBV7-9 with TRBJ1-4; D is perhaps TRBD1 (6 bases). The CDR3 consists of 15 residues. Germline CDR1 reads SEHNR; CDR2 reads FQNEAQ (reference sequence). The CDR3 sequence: CSSSWGSLGAEKLFF. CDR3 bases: TGTTCCAGCAGCTGGGGTAGTTTGGGGGCTGAAAAACTGTTTTTT.

In nucleotides, the CDR3 is TGTGCCAGCAGTTTAATAAGGGGGAACTATGGCTACACCTTC. It encodes CASSLIRGNYGYTF. The rearrangement links TRBV28 to TRBJ1-2; TRBD1 is a possible D gene (6 bases). Per germline, CDR1 MDHEN and CDR2 SYDVKM. Between the trimmed V and J ends, which lost 2 bases and 2 bases, there was a span of 9 bases. This CDR3 is 14 amino acids long.

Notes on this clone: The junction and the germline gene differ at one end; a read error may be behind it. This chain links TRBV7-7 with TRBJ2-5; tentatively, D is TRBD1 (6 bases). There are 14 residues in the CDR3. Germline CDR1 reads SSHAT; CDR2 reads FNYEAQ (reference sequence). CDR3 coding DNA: TGTGCTAGCAGTACCCGGGACACCGGGGAGACCCAGTACTTC. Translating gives CASSTRDTGETQYF.

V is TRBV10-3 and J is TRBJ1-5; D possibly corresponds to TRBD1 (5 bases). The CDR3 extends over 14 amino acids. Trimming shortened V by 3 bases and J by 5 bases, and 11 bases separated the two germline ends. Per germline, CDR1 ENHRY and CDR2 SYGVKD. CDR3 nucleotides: TGTGCCATCAGTGATCCTCCGACAGATCAGCCCCAGCATTTT. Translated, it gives CAISDPPTDQPQHF.

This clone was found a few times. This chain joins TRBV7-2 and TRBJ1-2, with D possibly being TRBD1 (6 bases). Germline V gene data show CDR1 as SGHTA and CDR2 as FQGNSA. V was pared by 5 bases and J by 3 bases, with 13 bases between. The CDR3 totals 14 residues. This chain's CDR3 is CASSVQGLDYGYTF. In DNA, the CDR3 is TGTGCCAGCAGCGTACAGGGTCTCGACTATGGCTACACCTTC.

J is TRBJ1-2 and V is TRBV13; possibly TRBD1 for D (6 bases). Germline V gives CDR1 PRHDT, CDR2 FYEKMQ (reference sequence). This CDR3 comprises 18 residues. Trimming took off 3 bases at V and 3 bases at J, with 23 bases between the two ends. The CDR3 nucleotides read TGTGCCAGCAGCTTCGAAGTCCCGGGACATACCGGGGACTATGGCTACACCTTC. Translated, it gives CASSFEVPGHTGDYGYTF.

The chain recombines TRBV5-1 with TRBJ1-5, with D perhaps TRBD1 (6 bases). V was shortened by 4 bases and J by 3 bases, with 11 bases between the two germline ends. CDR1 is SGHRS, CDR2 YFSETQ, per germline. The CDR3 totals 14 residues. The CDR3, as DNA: TGCGCCAGCAGCCCGCAGGGGATCAATCAGCCCCAGCATTTT. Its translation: CASSPQGINQPQHF.

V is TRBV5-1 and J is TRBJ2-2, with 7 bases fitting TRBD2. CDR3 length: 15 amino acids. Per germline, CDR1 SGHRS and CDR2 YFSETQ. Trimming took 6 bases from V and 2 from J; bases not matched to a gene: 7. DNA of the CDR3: TGCGCCAGCATAAGACTAGCCGATAACACCGGGGAGCTGTTTTTT. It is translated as CASIRLADNTGELFF.